The rows below give T cell receptor beta chains drawn from one sample of a study of cytomegalovirus exposure and HLA in healthy donors. Produced via immunoSEQ multiplex PCR; TCRdb's table is partial and in-frame only. Here the sample table reports some 70,000 clones. The sequencing sample was made of PBMCs. All receptors come from a female donor in good health and CMV-seropositive. Each CDR3 is given with its conserved first and last residue. A D gene is named only where the DNA matches it firmly.

TRBJ1-5,TRBD1,TRBV4-3,CASSHRGDRAGNQPQHF,TGCGCCAGCAGCCACCGGGGGGACAGGGCTGGCAATCAGCCCCAGCATTTT
TRBJ2-7,NA,TRBV5-5,CASSLGGEFWYEQYF,TGTGCCAGCAGCCTCGGCGGGGAATTTTGGTACGAGCAGTACTTC
TRBJ1-2,NA,TRBV10-3,CAIGQGISYGYTF,TGTGCCATCGGCCAGGGGATTTCCTATGGCTACACCTTC
TRBJ1-2,TRBD1,TRBV5-6,CASSPGGHYGYTF,TGTGCCAGCAGCCCAGGGGGCCACTATGGCTACACCTTC
TRBJ1-1,TRBD1,TRBV5-5,CASSLDPGQGAREAFF,TGTGCCAGCAGCTTAGACCCGGGACAGGGGGCAAGGGAAGCTTTCTTT
TRBJ2-1,TRBD1,TRBV7-2,CASSQTGRSYNEQFF,TGTGCCAGCAGCCAGACAGGGCGCTCCTACAATGAGCAGTTCTTC
TRBJ2-1,TRBD2,TRBV4-1,CASSHPRGGEQFF,TGCGCCAGCAGCCACCCTCGCGGGGGTGAGCAGTTCTTC
TRBJ1-2,NA,TRBV30,CAWGQAYGYTF,TGTGCCTGGGGACAAGCCTATGGCTACACCTTC
TRBJ2-7,NA,TRBV27,CASSPGLGGYEQYF,TGTGCCAGCAGCCCGGGGCTCGGGGGATACGAGCAGTACTTC
TRBJ1-2,NA,TRBV2,CASSESGGGYGYTF,TGTGCCAGCAGTGAGTCCGGAGGCGGCTATGGCTACACCTTC
TRBJ1-5,NA,TRBV28,CASSLPGLYSNQPQHF,TGTGCCAGCAGTCTCCCTGGGCTCTATAGCAATCAGCCCCAGCATTTT
TRBJ2-5,TRBD1,TRBV28,CASHPSGGGSGETQYF,TGTGCCAGCCACCCGTCAGGGGGCGGTTCGGGAGAGACCCAGTACTTC
TRBJ1-1,TRBD1,TRBV2,CASQETGAAFF,TGTGCCAGCCAAGAGACAGGGGCAGCTTTCTTT
TRBJ2-1,TRBD2,TRBV15,CATSRDSGSGGGEQFF,TGTGCCACCAGCAGAGATAGCGGATCGGGAGGGGGTGAGCAGTTCTTC
TRBJ1-2,TRBD1,TRBV6-1,CASSSPGTADYGYTF,TGTGCCAGCAGTAGCCCCGGGACAGCCGACTATGGCTACACCTTC
TRBJ2-7,NA,TRBV9,CASSHPVESPDRDQQYF,TGTGCCAGCAGCCACCCAGTAGAGTCTCCGGACAGAGATCAGCAGTACTTC
TRBJ1-2,TRBD1,TRBV7-2,CASSLGRGTEGGYTF,TGTGCCAGCAGCTTGGGAAGGGGGACAGAGGGTGGCTACACCTTC
TRBJ2-5,TRBD1,TRBV7-9,CASSLRQGQETQYF,TGTGCCAGCAGCTTACGACAGGGCCAAGAGACCCAGTACTTC
TRBJ1-5,NA,TRBV30,CAWSVRGRGNQPQHF,TGTGCCTGGAGTGTACGGGGTCGTGGCAATCAGCCCCAGCATTTT
TRBJ2-2,NA,TRBV19,CASSPTTGELFF,TGTGCCAGTAGCCCTACGACCGGGGAGCTGTTTTTT
TRBJ2-7,TRBD2,TRBV7-7,CASSPGLAGTYEQYF,TGTGCTAGCAGCCCCGGACTAGCGGGGACCTACGAGCAGTACTTC
TRBJ2-7,TRBD2,TRBV7-8,CASSLASGGGQEQYF,TGTGCCAGCAGCTTAGCGTCGGGGGGGGGTCAAGAGCAGTACTTC
TRBJ1-6,TRBD1,TRBV5-1,CASSSTGTGQSPLHF,TGCGCCAGCAGCTCCACCGGGACAGGCCAATCACCCCTCCACTTT
TRBJ2-3,NA,TRBV6-6,CASSRRDRSTDTQYF,TGTGCCAGCAGCAGGCGGGACAGAAGCACAGATACGCAGTATTTT
TRBJ2-3,NA,TRBV10-3,CAIGSTDTQYF,TGTGCCATCGGCTCAACAGATACGCAGTATTTT
TRBJ2-3,NA,TRBV9,CASSVSSTDTQYF,TGTGCCAGCAGCGTTAGCAGCACAGATACGCAGTATTTT
TRBJ1-2,TRBD1,TRBV5-4,CASSVDRGYYGYTF,TGTGCCAGCAGTGTGGACAGGGGTTACTATGGCTACACCTTC
TRBJ2-1,TRBD2,TRBV5-4,CASSLKRGGYNEQFF,TGTGCCAGCAGCTTAAAGCGGGGGGGTTACAATGAGCAGTTCTTC
TRBJ2-7,NA,TRBV29-1,CSVERGFEQYF,TGCAGCGTTGAACGGGGGTTCGAGCAGTACTTC
TRBJ2-1,TRBD1,TRBV5-1,CASSPRDRVVWQFF,TGCGCCAGCAGCCCACGGGACAGGGTGGTCTGGCAGTTCTTC
TRBJ2-6,TRBD1,TRBV7-3,CASSLTGTGFSGANVLTF,TGTGCCAGCAGCTTAACCGGGACAGGTTTCTCTGGGGCCAACGTCCTGACTTTC
TRBJ2-7,TRBD1,TRBV19,CASSVPGQTYEQYF,TGTGCCAGTAGTGTACCGGGACAGACCTACGAGCAGTACTTC
TRBJ2-7,TRBD2,TRBV19,CASSTRTSYEQYF,TGTGCCAGTAGTACCCGGACTAGCTACGAGCAGTACTTC
TRBJ2-1,TRBD2,TRBV11-2,CASSLIGLAGNEQFF,TGTGCCAGCAGCCTAATAGGACTAGCGGGAAATGAGCAGTTCTTC
TRBJ2-7,TRBD1,TRBV19,CASSTGQGAFYEQYF,TGTGCCAGTAGTACGGGACAGGGGGCTTTTTACGAGCAGTACTTC
TRBJ1-2,TRBD1,TRBV15,CATSRAQGHGYTF,TGTGCCACCAGCAGAGCACAGGGGCATGGCTACACCTTC
TRBJ1-1,NA,TRBV19,CASSIDRVNTEAFF,TGTGCCAGTAGTATAGACAGGGTGAACACTGAAGCTTTCTTT
TRBJ2-1,NA,TRBV7-9,CASPAGSPYNEQFF,TGTGCCAGCCCGGCCGGGAGCCCCTACAATGAGCAGTTCTTC
TRBJ1-1,TRBD1,TRBV5-1,CASSAGQESLNTEAFF,TGCGCCAGCAGCGCGGGACAGGAAAGTTTGAACACTGAAGCTTTCTTT
TRBJ1-2,NA,TRBV7-2,CASSLASAGGYTF,TGTGCCAGCAGCCTAGCCTCCGCGGGTGGCTACACCTTC
TRBJ2-7,NA,TRBV7-6,CASSPRAGTYEQYF,TGTGCCAGCAGCCCCCGGGCGGGAACCTACGAGCAGTACTTC
TRBJ2-1,NA,TRBV6-5,CASSTLGDEQFF,TGTGCCAGCAGTACCCTAGGCGATGAGCAGTTCTTC